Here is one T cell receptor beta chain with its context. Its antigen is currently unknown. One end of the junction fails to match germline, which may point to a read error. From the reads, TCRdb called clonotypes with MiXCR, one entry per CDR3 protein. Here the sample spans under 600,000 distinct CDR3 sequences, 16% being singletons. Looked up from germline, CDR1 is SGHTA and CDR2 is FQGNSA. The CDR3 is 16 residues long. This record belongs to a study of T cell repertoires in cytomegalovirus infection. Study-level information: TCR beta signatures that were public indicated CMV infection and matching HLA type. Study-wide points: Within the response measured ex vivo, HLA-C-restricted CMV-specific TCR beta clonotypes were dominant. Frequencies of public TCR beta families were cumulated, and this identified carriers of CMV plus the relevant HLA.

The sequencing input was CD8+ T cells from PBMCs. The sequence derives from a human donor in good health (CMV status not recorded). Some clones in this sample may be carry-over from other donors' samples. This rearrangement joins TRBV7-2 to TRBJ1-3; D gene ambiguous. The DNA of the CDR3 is TGTGCAAGCAGCCACCGGGCGGCAAGCTATGGAAACACCATATATTTT. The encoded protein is CASSHRAASYGNTIYF.